Listed here are 15 T cell receptor beta chains from one sample, sequenced in a study of circulating and synovial CD4+ cells in juvenile arthritis (dated 2014 in TCRdb). The library was generated by the immunoSEQ multiplex PCR assay. In TCRdb, the immuneACCESS table is reduced to in-frame sequences with V and J assigned. These tables do not hold every clone; where another copy was compared, an unresolved V gene accounts for under half, and the others remain unexplained. This sample lists tens of thousands of clones; just under 95% were detected once. The ten largest clonotypes hold around 0.64% of the sample. Sequencing was carried out using CD4+ T cells from blood. The receptors stem from a human donor with juvenile idiopathic arthritis.

The chain recombines TRBV4-1 with TRBJ2-5; 9 nucleotides agree with TRBD1. From germline, CDR1 is MGHRA and CDR2 YSYEKL. The CDR3 is 19 amino acids. Unmatched junction bases numbered 15, after V lost 0 bases and J lost 4 bases. CDR3 DNA sequence: TGCGCCAGCAGCCAAGAAACGGGACAGGGAAAGTCGGGGAGAGAGACCCAGTACTTC. Protein sequence: CASSQETGQGKSGRETQYF.

V usage is TRBV2 and J usage is TRBJ2-3; D is ambiguous. Germline lookup yields CDR1 SNHLY and CDR2 FYNNEI. The CDR3 covers 14 residues. Trimming took off 4 bases at V and 3 bases at J, with 11 bases between the two ends. The CDR3 region has the DNA TGTGCCAGCAGTGTCCAGATTAATACAGATACGCAGTATTTT. Amino acid sequence: CASSVQINTDTQYF.

J is TRBJ1-4 and V is TRBV7-2, with D possibly being TRBD1 (5 bases). CDR3 size: 14 residues. With 7 bases removed from V and 8 bases from J, the gap between germline ends came to 17 bases. Germline assignment: CDR1 SGHTA and CDR2 FQGNSA. CDR3 protein: CASTQAGPGEKLFF. In DNA, the CDR3 is TGTGCCAGCACCCAGGCGGGGCCGGGGGAAAAACTGTTTTTT.

This rearrangement joins TRBV27 to TRBJ1-1, with D possibly being TRBD1 (6 bases). The CDR3 has 14 residues. Deletions cut 1 base from V and 2 bases from J, with 8 bases between. Per germline, CDR1 MNHEY and CDR2 SMNVEV (reference sequence). For the CDR3, the DNA is TGTGCCAGCAGTTTATTACAGGGCAACACTGAAGCTTTCTTT. Translation: CASSLLQGNTEAFF.

The chain is built from TRBV2 and TRBJ1-5, with TRBD1 matching 7 bases. The ends lost 4 bases at V and 1 base at J; junction bases unmatched: 4. This CDR3 region has 15 residues. Germline loops: CDR1 SNHLY, CDR2 FYNNEI. CDR3 amino acids: CASSGQGVSNQPQHF. In nucleotides, the CDR3 is TGTGCCAGCAGTGGACAGGGTGTGAGCAATCAGCCCCAGCATTTT.

The chain joins TRBV9 to TRBJ1-6, with TRBD1 identical over 8 bases. J was trimmed by 10 bases and V by 3 bases; bases with no gene match: 15. The CDR3 length is 17 residues. Per germline, CDR1 SGDLS and CDR2 YYNGEE. CDR3 nucleotides: TGTGCCAGCAGCGCCCACCTGAGACAGGGGTGGGGGTCACCCCTCCACTTT. This encodes CASSAHLRQGWGSPLHF.

The V and J genes are TRBV11-2 and TRBJ2-6, with 7 bases matching TRBD1. The CDR3 totals 18 residues. V shed 4 bases, J shed 0 bases, and the junction held 9 bases outside the gene matches. Per germline, CDR1 SGHAT and CDR2 FQNNGV. The CDR3 nucleotides read TGTGCCAGCAGCTCGATGACAGGGAAAACCTCTGGGGCCAACGTCCTGACTTTC. This encodes CASSSMTGKTSGANVLTF. The full variable domain, its missing parts supplied by reference TRBV11-2 and TRBJ2-6, is EAGVAQSPRYKIIEKRQSVAFWCNPISGHATLYWYQQILGQGPKLLIQFQNNGVVDDSQLPKDRFSAERLKGVDSTLKIQPAKLEDSAVYLCASSSMTGKTSGANVLTFGAGSRLTVL.

The CDR3 loop reads CASSLDRGPLHF. In nucleotides, the CDR3 is TGCGCCAGCAGCCTGGACAGGGGCCCCCTCCACTTT. The rearrangement links TRBV5-1 to TRBJ1-6; 9 bases are shared with TRBD1. Germline lookup yields CDR1 SGHRS and CDR2 YFSETQ. V shed 4 bases and J 13 bases; nucleotides not matched to a gene: 3. The CDR3 contains 12 residues.

The chain carries TRBV30 and TRBJ1-6; 7 bases are a match to TRBD1. The length of the CDR3 is 14 residues. Germline V gives CDR1 GTSNPN, CDR2 SVGIG (reference sequence). The V and J ends lost 4 bases and 17 bases, in that order; junction bases with no gene match: 17. CDR3 residues: CAWTLTGTGQRVHF. CDR3 nucleotide sequence: TGTGCCTGGACTCTGACAGGGACCGGTCAAAGGGTCCACTTT. Together with reference TRBV30 and TRBJ1-6, the CDR3 gives the full variable domain: SQTIHQWPATLVQPVGSPLSLECTVEGTSNPNLYWYRQAAGRGLQLLFYSVGIGQISSEVPQNLSASRPQDRQFILSSKKLLLSDSGFYLCAWTLTGTGQRVHFGNGTRLTVT.

The CDR3 is CASSPEGGRHEQYF. DNA of the CDR3: TGTGCCAGCAGCCCCGAGGGAGGGAGGCACGAGCAGTACTTC. The V call is TRBV13, the J call TRBJ2-7, with 7 bases that match TRBD2. The CDR3 spans 14 residues. Germline assignment: CDR1 PRHDT and CDR2 FYEKMQ (reference sequence). After removal of 5 bases from V and 5 bases from J, the junction contained 9 bases not matched to a gene.

The chain recombines TRBV19 with TRBJ1-5, with a weak D call TRBD1 (6 bases). V shed 6 bases and J shed 7 bases, with 19 bases lying between them. This CDR3 spans 15 amino acids. The V gene's germline CDR1 is LNHDA and CDR2 SQIVND (reference sequence). In DNA form, the CDR3 reads TGTGCCAGTAGCCGAAGAATGAGGGGGGGACAGCCCCAGCATTTT. Translated: CASSRRMRGGQPQHF.

The chain joins TRBV9 to TRBJ2-1, with TRBD2 identical over 10 bases. Germline V gene sequence: CDR1 SGDLS, CDR2 YYNGEE. This CDR3 spans 16 amino acids. Trimming cost V 0 bases and J 6 bases; bases outside gene matches: 6. The CDR3 sequence is CASSVGVAGGFNEQFF. CDR3 in DNA: TGTGCCAGCAGCGTAGGGGTAGCGGGGGGATTCAATGAGCAGTTCTTC.

The chain couples TRBV4-2 to TRBJ2-5; TRBD1 matches 7 bases. The CDR3 consists of 15 residues. V lost 6 bases and J lost 4; bases outside the gene matches: 11. The germline CDR1 and CDR2 sequences are LGHNA and YNFKEQ. The CDR3 here is CASSQQGNLGETQYF. In DNA, the CDR3 is TGTGCCAGCAGTCAACAGGGGAATTTGGGAGAGACCCAGTACTTC.

This rearrangement joins TRBV7-9 to TRBJ1-1; possibly TRBD1 for D (6 bases). In germline, CDR1 is SEHNR, CDR2 FQNEAQ (reference sequence). V was cut by 7 bases and J by 6 bases, with 15 bases left in between. The CDR3 covers 13 residues. The CDR3 is CASNKEQGSEAFF. In nucleotides, the CDR3 is TGTGCCAGCAATAAGGAACAGGGCTCTGAAGCTTTCTTT.

The chain couples TRBV5-4 to TRBJ2-1; possibly TRBD2 for D (6 bases). Trimming cost V 1 base and J 0 bases, with 14 bases left between them. This CDR3 comprises 17 residues. CDR1 and CDR2 from the germline V gene are SGHNT and YYREEE (reference sequence). The CDR3, as DNA: TGTGCCAGCAGCTTGTCGGTCGTGGGGGGCTCCTACAATGAGCAGTTCTTC. Translating gives CASSLSVVGGSYNEQFF.